What follows are 5 T cell receptor beta chains derived from one specimen sequenced in a study of T cell responses to AZD1222 COVID-19 vaccine. TCRdb keeps only in-frame clones here, not all; method: immunoSEQ multiplex PCR. The sample includes about 73,000 clones, about 88% of them seen just once. Source: peripheral blood, taken 28 days after the second AZD1222 dose. The source is an adult who received the AZD1222 COVID-19 vaccine.

The genes are TRBV5-8 and TRBJ2-7; 7 nucleotides agree with TRBD1. After removal of 0 bases from V and 0 bases from J, the junction contained 3 bases not matched to a gene. Per germline, CDR1 SGHTS and CDR2 YDEGEE. The CDR3 spans 15 residues. The CDR3 is CASSLGSGGSYEQYF. The CDR3 region has the DNA TGTGCCAGCAGCTTGGGTTCAGGGGGCTCCTACGAGCAGTACTTC.

The chain uses TRBV29-1 and TRBJ2-3; tentative D call: TRBD2 (6 bases). The CDR3 extends over 14 amino acids. The V and J ends lost 6 bases and 2 bases respectively, with 15 bases between them. Germline CDR1 reads SQVTM; CDR2 reads ANQGSEA. DNA for the CDR3: TGCAGCGTCCCCGGGGTAGCGGCCACAGATACGCAGTATTTT. It encodes CSVPGVAATDTQYF.

A single count supports this clone. The V call is TRBV6-5, the J call TRBJ1-6, with 7 bases matching TRBD1. The J segment lost 9 bases and the V segment lost 8 bases, leaving 7 bases of the junction unmatched. Germline-derived CDR1 and CDR2 are MNHEY and SVGAGI. The CDR3 covers 13 residues. CDR3 sequence reads: CASQDRWSSPLHF. The CDR3, as DNA: TGTGCCAGCCAGGACAGGTGGAGTTCACCCCTCCACTTT.

V and J are TRBV15 and TRBJ1-4; D gene ambiguous. This CDR3 comprises 14 residues. Germline-derived CDR1 and CDR2 are LNHNV and YYDKDF (reference sequence). With 3 bases removed from V and 5 bases from J, the gap between germline ends came to 10 bases. CDR3 DNA sequence: TGTGCCACCAGCAGGGGCGAGCCCAATGAAAAACTGTTTTTT. This codes for CATSRGEPNEKLFF.

The chain has TRBV19 and TRBJ2-1; D ambiguous. V lost 0 bases, J lost 9 bases, and 15 bases lay in between. Germline loops: CDR1 LNHDA, CDR2 SQIVND (reference sequence). This CDR3 region has 15 residues. The CDR3 DNA reads TGTGCCAGTAGTATAGATCCCCCAAGTCACAGTGAGCAGTTCTTC. As protein: CASSIDPPSHSEQFF.